A single sample gave rise to the 15 T cell receptor beta chains below, sequenced in a study of cytomegalovirus exposure and HLA in healthy donors (dated by TCRdb to about 2017). The library was obtained by the immunoSEQ multiplex PCR assay. A mixture of 60 forward primers for TCR Vbeta segments and 13 reverse primers for TCR Jbeta segments was used in the multiplex PCR. Imported from immuneACCESS, the table was reduced by TCRdb to in-frame sequences with V and J called. These copies leave out some clones; in studies compared against another copy, an unresolved V gene accounts for under half, and the cause of the remainder is not known. Here the sample has 180,000 or so clones; around four fifths occur a single time. The top ten constitute approximately 1.4% of the sample. The sequenced sample consisted of PBMCs. The receptors were sampled from a man younger than 35 in good health and CMV-seronegative.

The V gene is TRBV6-6, the J gene TRBJ2-5; TRBD1 aligns across 8 bases. The J call may be wrong; the DNA end is better matched by TRBJ2-7. The CDR3 has 14 amino acids. Germline V gives CDR1 MNHNY, CDR2 SVGAGI (reference sequence). CDR3 region: CASSPGQGRYEQYF. The CDR3 DNA reads TGTGCCAGCAGTCCCGGACAGGGACGGTACGAGCAGTACTTC.

Comment on this clone: It is likely a read error, because the conserved phenylalanine at the end of the CDR3 is missing. CDR3 coding DNA: TGTGCCTGGAACAAACAGGGGGGGGTGGATGGCTACACCCTC. It encodes CAWNKQGGVDGYTL. The chain has TRBV30 and TRBJ1-2; TRBD1 matches 8 bases. Per germline, CDR1 GTSNPN and CDR2 SVGIG (reference sequence). V was clipped by 4 bases and J by 6 bases; unmatched bases: 10. This CDR3 has 14 amino acids.

As DNA, the CDR3 is TGTGCCAGCAGACCCCTCGGGGTGAAAAACATTCAGTACTTC. Amino acids: CASRPLGVKNIQYF. This chain links TRBV5-6 with TRBJ2-4, with D possibly being TRBD2 (5 bases). V lost 5 bases and J lost 4, with 13 bases in between. CDR3 length: 14 residues. CDR1 is SGHDT, CDR2 YYEEEE, per germline.

This sequence joins TRBV15 and TRBJ1-4; 7 bases are a match to TRBD1. Germline loops: CDR1 LNHNV, CDR2 YYDKDF (reference sequence). The CDR3 consists of 14 residues. V was pared by 6 bases and J by 8 bases, with 9 bases of the junction left unmatched. In DNA form, the CDR3 reads TGTGCCACCAGGAAAGACAGGGTTGAGGAAAAACTGTTTTTT. Translation: CATRKDRVEEKLFF.

The genes are TRBV19 and TRBJ2-4; TRBD1 agrees at 7 bases. Germline V gives CDR1 LNHDA, CDR2 SQIVND (reference sequence). This CDR3 spans 16 amino acids. The ends lost 5 bases at V and 6 bases at J; junction bases unmatched: 13. The DNA of the CDR3 is TGTGCCAGTAGTGGTTATAGGGCAGGGGGTACAAACATTCAGTACTTC. Protein: CASSGYRAGGTNIQYF.

The chain uses TRBV4-3 and TRBJ2-1; a weak D match, TRBD2 (7 bases). This CDR3 is 17 amino acids long. Trimming removed 3 bases at V and 8 bases at J, with 23 bases between. Per germline, CDR1 LGHNA and CDR2 YSLEER. This chain's CDR3 is CASSQASRGGQTHEQFF. CDR3 sequence (DNA): TGCGCCAGCAGCCAGGCCTCGAGGGGGGGCCAGACCCATGAGCAGTTCTTC.

This chain joins TRBV7-9 and TRBJ1-1; D is undetermined. This CDR3 has 17 residues. Germline V gives CDR1 SEHNR, CDR2 FQNEAQ (reference sequence). V lost 4 bases and J 0 bases, leaving 18 bases between the germline ends. Here the CDR3 DNA reads TGTGCCAGCAGCTCAACCACCTTTGGGAGGCTGAACACTGAAGCTTTCTTT. It encodes CASSSTTFGRLNTEAFF. Variable domain in full (rest from reference TRBV7-9 and TRBJ1-1): DTGVSQNPRHKITKRGQNVTFRCDPISEHNRLYWYRQTLGQGPEFLTYFQNEAQLEKSRLLSDRFSAERPKGSFSTLEIQRTEQGDSAMYLCASSSTTFGRLNTEAFFGQGTRLTVV.

The chain couples TRBV23-1 to TRBJ1-5; 7 bases align to TRBD1. TRBV23-1 is recorded as an ORF, its role being uncertain. This CDR3 region has 14 residues. V trimming: 5 bases; J trimming: 6 bases; junction bases outside the gene matches: 7. The CDR3 DNA follows: TGCGCCAGCAGTGGACAGGTATTGTTTCAGCCCCAGCATTTT. Encoded protein: CASSGQVLFQPQHF.

The chain couples TRBV7-2 to TRBJ1-1, with D unresolved. The CDR3 loop spans 14 amino acids. V lost 1 base to trimming and J lost 2 bases, with 8 bases between them. CDR1 SGHTA and CDR2 FQGNSA come from the germline V gene. CDR3 amino acids: CASSLGSRNTEAFF. The CDR3 region has the DNA TGTGCCAGCAGCTTAGGTTCCAGAAACACTGAAGCTTTCTTT. The full variable domain, completed using reference TRBV7-2 and TRBJ1-1, is GAGVSQSPSNKVTEKGKDVELRCDPISGHTALYWYRQSLGQGLEFLIYFQGNSAPDKSGLPSDRFSAERTGGSVSTLTIQRTQQEDSAVYLCASSLGSRNTEAFFGQGTRLTVV.

The rearrangement uses TRBV6-1 and TRBJ2-1; D perhaps matches TRBD1 (6 bases). CDR1 and CDR2 from the germline V gene are MNHNS and SASEGT. With 2 bases removed from V and 1 base from J, the gap between germline ends came to 9 bases. The CDR3 contains 15 residues. The CDR3 is CASSEWQGSYNEQFF. The CDR3 nucleotides are TGTGCCAGCAGTGAATGGCAGGGGTCCTACAATGAGCAGTTCTTC.

V usage is TRBV15 and J usage is TRBJ1-1, with D maybe TRBD1 (5 bases). Trimming took off 0 bases at V and 1 base at J, with 9 bases between the two ends. This CDR3 has 15 amino acids. Germline V gene sequence: CDR1 LNHNV, CDR2 YYDKDF (reference sequence). The chain's CDR3 is CATSRDGGGNTEAFF. CDR3 in DNA: TGTGCCACCAGCAGAGATGGGGGGGGGAACACTGAAGCTTTCTTT.

The rearrangement links TRBV27 to TRBJ2-3; D gene ambiguous. The CDR3 is 13 amino acids. The germline gives CDR1 MNHEY, CDR2 SMNVEV (reference sequence). V was cut by 3 bases and J by 2 bases, with 6 bases left in between. This CDR3 reads CASSFPNTDTQYF. The CDR3, as DNA: TGTGCCAGCAGTTTCCCAAACACAGATACGCAGTATTTT.

The CDR3 DNA follows: TGTGCCAGCAGCCCTATGAATGAGCAGTTCTTC. Its protein product is CASSPMNEQFF. The genes are TRBV7-9 and TRBJ2-1, with D unresolved. V was cut by 5 bases and J by 7 bases, with 6 bases left in between. Looked up from germline, CDR1 is SEHNR and CDR2 is FQNEAQ (reference sequence). The CDR3 is 11 amino acids. Full variable domain (outside the CDR3, taken from reference TRBV7-9 and TRBJ2-1): DTGVSQNPRHKITKRGQNVTFRCDPISEHNRLYWYRQTLGQGPEFLTYFQNEAQLEKSRLLSDRFSAERPKGSFSTLEIQRTEQGDSAMYLCASSPMNEQFFGPGTRLTVL.

This rearrangement joins TRBV9 to TRBJ1-3; 9 nucleotides line up with TRBD1. This CDR3 region has 18 residues. V gave up 4 bases and J gave up 3 bases; unmatched junction bases: 14. Per germline, CDR1 SGDLS and CDR2 YYNGEE. The CDR3 here is CASSLYPGGTGFGNTIYF. The CDR3 DNA follows: TGTGCCAGCAGCCTCTACCCGGGGGGGACAGGGTTTGGAAACACCATATATTTT.

The CDR3 DNA reads TGCAGCGTTGAGGCTGATGAGCAGTTCTTC. Its translation: CSVEADEQFF. V gene TRBV29-1 combines with J gene TRBJ2-1, with D uncertain. Per the germline V gene, CDR1 is SQVTM and CDR2 is ANQGSEA. V dropped 3 bases and J dropped 8 bases, with 5 bases sitting between them. There are 10 residues in the CDR3.